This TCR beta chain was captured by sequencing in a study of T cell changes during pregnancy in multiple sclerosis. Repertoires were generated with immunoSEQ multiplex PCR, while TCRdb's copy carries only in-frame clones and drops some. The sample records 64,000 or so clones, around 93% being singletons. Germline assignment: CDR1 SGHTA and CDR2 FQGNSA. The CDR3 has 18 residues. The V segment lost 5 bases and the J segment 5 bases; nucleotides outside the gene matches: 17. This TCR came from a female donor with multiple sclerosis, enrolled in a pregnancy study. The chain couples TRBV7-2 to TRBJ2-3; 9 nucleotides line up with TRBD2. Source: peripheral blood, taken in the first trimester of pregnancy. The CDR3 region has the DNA TGTGCCAGCAGCCCCCGGGATAGCGGGAGTTTTCCTAGAGATACGCAGTATTTT. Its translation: CASSPRDSGSFPRDTQYF.